This is a list of T cell receptor beta chains from one sample in a study of blood T cell repertoires in COVID-19. Profiled with immunoSEQ multiplex PCR; TCRdb holds only in-frame clones, not every one. Of around 140,000 clones listed, around nine tenths are singletons. What was sequenced was peripheral blood. Receptor source: a human donor in a cohort sampled during active COVID-19. Both conserved end residues are part of each CDR3. The D gene is left open where the match is weak. Clone size, where shown, is once, few, many, or a class for clones that have expanded.

TRBJ2-3 - - TRBV3-1/TRBV3-2 CASSQDPASTITDTQYF TGTGCCAGCAGCCAAGATCCGGCTAGCACGATCACAGATACGCAGTATTTT
TRBJ2-7 - TRBD2 TRBV5-1 CASSFSGGQEQYF TGCGCCAGCAGCTTTAGCGGGGGGCAAGAGCAGTACTTC
TRBJ1-1 - - TRBV5-4 CASSLSGRQGSGEAFF TGTGCCAGCAGCTTGTCCGGGCGACAAGGCAGCGGTGAAGCTTTCTTT
TRBJ1-6 - - TRBV10-2 CASSESQGINSPLHF TGCGCCAGCAGTGAATCGCAGGGTATCAATTCACCCCTCCACTTT
TRBJ2-2 once - TRBV7-2 CASSRGAPLRTGELFF TGTGCCAGCAGCCGGGGGGCTCCCTTAAGGACCGGGGAGCTGTTTTTT
TRBJ2-3 - - TRBV11-3 CASSPSPRTDTQYF TGTGCCAGCAGTCCTAGCCCACGCACAGATACGCAGTATTTT
TRBJ2-6 - - TRBV2 CASSEDQGTGANVLTF TGTGCCAGCAGTGAAGATCAGGGAACTGGGGCCAACGTCCTGACTTTC
TRBJ1-6 few - TRBV30 CAWTVGGNSPLHF TGTGCCTGGACCGTCGGGGGAAATTCACCCCTCCACTTT
TRBJ1-2 - - TRBV3-1/TRBV3-2 CASSGNGGVLYGYTF TGTGCCAGCAGCGGAAATGGCGGGGTGCTCTATGGCTACACCTTC
TRBJ2-2 - - TRBV5-6 CASSFAPRDTGELFF TGTGCCAGCAGCTTTGCGCCCCGAGACACCGGGGAGCTGTTTTTT
TRBJ1-2 - - TRBV18 CASSTGGVAINYGYTF TGTGCCAGCTCAACTGGAGGGGTCGCGATTAACTATGGCTACACCTTC
TRBJ2-5 - TRBD1 TRBV5-5 CASSLDWARGRGTQYF TGTGCCAGCAGCTTGGACTGGGCCAGGGGGCGGGGGACCCAGTACTTC
TRBJ1-1 - - TRBV5-1 CASSLVGEDTEAFF TGCGCCAGCAGCTTGGTAGGGGAAGACACTGAAGCTTTCTTT
TRBJ1-5 once - TRBV19 CASSTTGNQPQHF TGTGCCAGTAGTACAACGGGCAATCAGCCCCAGCATTTT
TRBJ1-3 once - TRBV9 CASSVAGRQASVGNTIYF TGTGCCAGCAGCGTAGCTGGGAGACAGGCATCAGTCGGAAACACCATATATTTT
TRBJ2-5 - - TRBV11-2 CASSLGQPKETQYF TGTGCCAGCAGCTTAGGACAGCCAAAAGAGACCCAGTACTTC
TRBJ1-2 - - TRBV20-1 CSAQDSYGYTF TGCAGTGCTCAAGACAGCTATGGCTACACCTTC
TRBJ1-5 - - TRBV6-2/TRBV6-3 CASSNRDWGNQPQHF TGTGCCAGCAGTAACAGGGATTGGGGCAATCAGCCCCAGCATTTT
TRBJ1-3 - TRBD1 TRBV2 CASRDTGGPGNTIYF TGTGCCAGCAGGGACACAGGGGGCCCTGGAAACACCATATATTTT
TRBJ1-1 - - TRBV5-1 CASSLAENTEAFF TGCGCCAGCAGCTTGGCAGAGAACACTGAAGCTTTCTTT
TRBJ2-7 - - TRBV30 CAWSGISFYEQYF TGTGCCTGGAGTGGTATCTCGTTCTACGAGCAGTACTTC
TRBJ1-1 - - TRBV7-2 CASSSGSRWAKAFF TGTGCCAGCAGCTCCGGATCCAGGTGGGCCAAAGCTTTCTTT
TRBJ2-2 - - TRBV2 CASSGGPAGTGELFF TGTGCCAGCAGTGGAGGCCCCGCGGGCACCGGGGAGCTGTTTTTT
TRBJ1-1 - - TRBV19 CASSGGQLNTEAFF TGTGCCAGTAGTGGCGGACAACTGAACACTGAAGCTTTCTTT
TRBJ1-1 - - TRBV6-5 CASSLHRATEAFF TGTGCCAGCAGCCTCCACAGGGCCACTGAAGCTTTCTTT
TRBJ1-1 - - TRBV14 CASSRALGGGTEAFF TGTGCCAGCAGCCGTGCGTTAGGGGGTGGCACTGAAGCTTTCTTT
TRBJ1-6 once - TRBV14 CASSQEMGGSPLHF TGTGCCAGCAGCCAAGAGATGGGGGGTTCACCCCTCCACTTT
TRBJ2-1 - - TRBV13 CASSLWGVGFYNEQFF TGTGCCAGCAGCTTATGGGGGGTGGGGTTTTACAATGAGCAGTTCTTC
TRBJ2-5 - TRBD1 TRBV19 CASSTTGGAGTQYF TGTGCCAGTAGTACGACAGGGGGCGCTGGGACCCAGTACTTC
TRBJ2-5 - - TRBV30 CASVYQETQYF TGTGCCTCAGTGTACCAAGAGACCCAGTACTTC
TRBJ2-7 few TRBD1 TRBV5-1 CASSFTGQGVYEQYF TGCGCCAGCAGCTTCACGGGACAGGGAGTCTACGAGCAGTACTTC
TRBJ1-3 - - TRBV29-1 CSVEEVRGSGNTIYF TGCAGCGTTGAAGAGGTCAGGGGCTCTGGAAACACCATATATTTT
TRBJ2-4 - TRBD2 TRBV9 CASSSSGTTQNIQYF TGTGCCAGCAGCAGCTCCGGGACTACTCAAAACATTCAGTACTTC
TRBJ1-2 - - TRBV7-9 CASSLVSLPTNYGYTF TGTGCCAGCAGCTTAGTTAGCCTTCCAACTAACTATGGCTACACCTTC
TRBJ1-2 - TRBD1 TRBV6-5 CASSLTRGRGGYTF TGTGCCAGCAGCCTCACTAGGGGGCGCGGTGGCTACACCTTC
TRBJ1-3 - - TRBV5-1 CASSLPDSAGGNTIYF TGCGCCAGCAGCTTACCCGACAGCGCGGGAGGAAACACCATATATTTT
TRBJ2-5 - TRBD2 TRBV5-6 CASSPFGLAGGRETQYF TGTGCCAGCAGCCCCTTTGGACTAGCGGGGGGGAGAGAGACCCAGTACTTC